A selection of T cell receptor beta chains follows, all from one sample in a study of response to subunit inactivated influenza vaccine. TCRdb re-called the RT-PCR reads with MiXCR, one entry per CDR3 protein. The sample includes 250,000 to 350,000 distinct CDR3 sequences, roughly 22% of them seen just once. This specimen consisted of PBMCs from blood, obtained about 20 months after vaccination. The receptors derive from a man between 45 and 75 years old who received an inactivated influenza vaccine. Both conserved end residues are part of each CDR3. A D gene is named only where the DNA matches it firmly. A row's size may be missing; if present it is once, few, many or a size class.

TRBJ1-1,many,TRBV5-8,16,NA,CASRPPLQGRGTEAFF,TGTGCCAGCAGACCTCCCCTCCAGGGGAGAGGGACTGAAGCTTTCTTT
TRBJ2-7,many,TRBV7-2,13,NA,CASSLGGTYEQYF,TGTGCCAGCAGCTTAGGGGGGACCTACGAGCAGTACTTC
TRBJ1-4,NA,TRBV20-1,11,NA,CSARGPPKLFF,TGCAGTGCTAGAGGCCCCCCGAAACTGTTTTTT
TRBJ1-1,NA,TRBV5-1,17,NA,CASSLPDRQNLNTEAFF,TGCGCCAGCAGCTTGCCCGACAGGCAAAATTTGAACACTGAAGCTTTCTTT
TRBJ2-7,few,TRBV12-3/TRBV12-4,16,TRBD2,CASSQLGTSGNYEQYF,TGTGCCAGCAGTCAGCTAGGGACTAGCGGGAATTACGAGCAGTACTTC
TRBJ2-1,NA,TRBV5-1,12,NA,CASRGIYNEQFF,TGCGCCAGCAGAGGGATCTACAATGAGCAGTTCTTC
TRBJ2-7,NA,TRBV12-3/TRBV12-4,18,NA,CASSSPIYIWPLFYEQYF,TGTGCCAGCAGTTCCCCGATTTACATTTGGCCCCTTTTCTACGAGCAGTACTTC
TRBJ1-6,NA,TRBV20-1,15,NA,CSALLRGVYNSPLHF,TGCAGTGCCCTTCTCCGCGGAGTCTATAATTCACCCCTCCACTTT
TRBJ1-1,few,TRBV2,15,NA,CASRTLRRMNTEAFF,TGTGCCAGCAGGACTCTAAGAAGGATGAACACTGAAGCTTTCTTT
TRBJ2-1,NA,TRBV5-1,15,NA,CASSVSGLTYNEQFF,TGCGCCAGCAGCGTAAGCGGGCTTACCTACAATGAGCAGTTCTTC
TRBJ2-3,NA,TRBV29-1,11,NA,CSVGFIDTQYF,TGCAGCGTTGGATTCATAGATACGCAGTATTTT
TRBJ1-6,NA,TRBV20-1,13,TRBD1,CSAMTGGRSPLHF,TGCAGTGCTATGACAGGGGGCCGTTCACCCCTCCACTTT
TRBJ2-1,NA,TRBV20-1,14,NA,CSAITGSSYNEQFF,TGCAGTGCTATAACAGGGAGCTCCTACAATGAGCAGTTCTTC
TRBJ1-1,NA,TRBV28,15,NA,CASSLRAGLGTEAFF,TGTGCCAGCAGTTTAAGGGCCGGGTTGGGCACTGAAGCTTTCTTT
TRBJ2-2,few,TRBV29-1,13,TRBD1,CSVGQGAGGELFF,TGCAGCGTGGGACAGGGGGCAGGCGGGGAGCTGTTTTTT
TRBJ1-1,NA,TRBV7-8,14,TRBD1,CASSLLRQGPEAFF,TGTGCCAGCAGCTTACTCAGACAGGGTCCTGAAGCTTTCTTT
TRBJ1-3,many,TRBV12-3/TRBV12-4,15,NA,CASSEGTPSGNTIYF,TGTGCCAGCAGTGAAGGGACACCGTCTGGAAACACCATATATTTT
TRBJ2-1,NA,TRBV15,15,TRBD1,CATSRGQGASNEQFF,TGTGCCACCAGCCGCGGACAGGGTGCCTCGAATGAGCAGTTCTTC
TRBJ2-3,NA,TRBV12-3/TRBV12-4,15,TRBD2,CASRVLAASTDTQYF,TGTGCCAGCAGGGTACTAGCGGCTAGCACAGATACGCAGTATTTT
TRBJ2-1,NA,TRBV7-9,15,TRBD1,CASSLGQGVYNEQFF,TGTGCCAGCAGCTTAGGACAGGGCGTCTACAATGAGCAGTTCTTC
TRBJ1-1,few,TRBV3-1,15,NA,CASSPTGTRGYEAFF,TGTGCCAGCAGCCCCACCGGGACAAGGGGATATGAAGCTTTCTTT
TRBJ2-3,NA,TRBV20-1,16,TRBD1,CSAHDPGQGGTDTQYF,TGCAGTGCCCACGATCCGGGACAGGGAGGAACAGATACGCAGTATTTT
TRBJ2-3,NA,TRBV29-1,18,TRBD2,CSVNGLAGKVGSTDTQYF,TGCAGCGTTAATGGACTAGCGGGAAAGGTCGGAAGCACAGATACGCAGTATTTT
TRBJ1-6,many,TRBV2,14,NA,CASSKQEYNSPLHF,TGTGCCAGCAGTAAACAGGAATATAATTCACCCCTCCACTTT
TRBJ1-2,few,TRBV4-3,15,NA,CASSRTAAHNYGYTF,TGCGCCAGCAGCCGTACGGCCGCTCATAACTATGGCTACACCTTC
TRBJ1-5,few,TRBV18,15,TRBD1,CASSRGQEPSQPQHF,TGTGCCAGCTCGCGGGGACAGGAACCCTCTCAGCCCCAGCATTTT
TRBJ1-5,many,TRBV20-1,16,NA,CSAILRANFSNQPQHF,TGCAGTGCAATTCTAAGGGCAAATTTTAGCAATCAGCCCCAGCATTTT
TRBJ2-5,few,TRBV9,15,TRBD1,CASSTGTGGMETQYF,TGTGCCAGCAGTACCGGGACAGGGGGCATGGAGACCCAGTACTTC
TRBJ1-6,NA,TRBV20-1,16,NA,CSARKRGSSYNSPLHF,TGCAGTGCTAGAAAACGGGGGAGCTCCTATAATTCACCCCTCCACTTT
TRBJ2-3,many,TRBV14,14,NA,CASSQGHPTDTQYF,TGTGCCAGCAGCCAGGGACACCCCACAGATACGCAGTATTTT
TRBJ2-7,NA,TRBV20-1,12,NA,CSAGRLVREQYF,TGCAGTGCTGGAAGACTAGTCCGCGAGCAGTACTTC
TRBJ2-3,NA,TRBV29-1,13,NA,CSVRADSTDTQYF,TGCAGCGTTCGGGCGGATAGCACAGATACGCAGTATTTT
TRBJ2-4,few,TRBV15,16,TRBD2,CATSRGAGGQKNIQYF,TGTGCCACCAGCAGAGGAGCGGGGGGCCAAAAAAACATTCAGTACTTC
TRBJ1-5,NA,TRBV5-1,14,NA,CASSLAAGDQPQHF,TGCGCCAGCAGCTTGGCGGCAGGGGATCAGCCCCAGCATTTT
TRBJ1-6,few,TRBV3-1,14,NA,CASKNGHRNSPLHF,TGTGCCAGCAAAAATGGACACAGAAATTCACCCCTCCACTTT
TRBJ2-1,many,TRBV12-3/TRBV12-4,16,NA,CASSLRAGITYNEQFF,TGTGCCAGCAGTTTGCGTGCAGGGATCACCTACAATGAGCAGTTCTTC
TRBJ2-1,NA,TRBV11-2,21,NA,CASSLLGRTTIVHSSYNEQFF,TGTGCCAGCAGCTTACTCGGACGGACTACAATCGTCCACAGCTCCTACAATGAGCAGTTCTTC
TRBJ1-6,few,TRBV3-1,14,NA,CASSQTGSISPLHF,TGTGCCAGCAGCCAAACCGGGTCTATTTCACCCCTCCACTTT
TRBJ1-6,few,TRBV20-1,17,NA,CSARVHDESSYNSPLHF,TGCAGTGCTAGAGTCCACGACGAGAGCTCCTATAATTCACCCCTCCACTTT
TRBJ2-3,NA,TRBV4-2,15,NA,CASTRGDFQTDTQYF,TGTGCCAGCACCCGAGGGGACTTCCAAACAGATACGCAGTATTTT
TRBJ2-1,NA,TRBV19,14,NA,CASSPWGPGNEQFF,TGTGCCAGTAGCCCCTGGGGGCCAGGGAATGAGCAGTTCTTC
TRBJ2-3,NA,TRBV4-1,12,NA,CASSQAGDTQYF,TGCGCCAGCAGCCAAGCTGGAGATACGCAGTATTTT
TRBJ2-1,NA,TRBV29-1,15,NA,CSVGLPRRGFNEQFF,TGCAGCGTTGGGCTTCCTAGGCGGGGATTTAATGAGCAGTTCTTC
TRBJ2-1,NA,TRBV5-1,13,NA,CASRQGPYYEQFF,TGCGCCAGCAGGCAGGGACCTTACTATGAGCAGTTCTTC
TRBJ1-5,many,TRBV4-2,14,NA,CASSQDLGNQPQHF,TGTGCCAGCAGCCAAGATTTAGGGAATCAGCCCCAGCATTTT